The T cell receptor (beta chain) described here comes from a study of blood T cell repertoires in COVID-19 (dated by TCRdb to about 2020). Background for the entire study: Samples from collaborators originated in the United States, Italy and Spain and spanned both the acute and convalescent phases of COVID-19. Where available, HLA class I and class II types were obtained from metadata supplied by the sample provider rather than from assay-based typing. The repertoires were made available in a free public database intended to serve as a resource for research on the immune response to SARS-CoV-2. The prospective study material was composed of cDNA or gDNA derived from T cells, B-cell-depleted T cells, or PBMCs. Deeply sampled blood TCRbeta repertoires from subjects exposed to, actively infected with, or recovered from COVID-19 were included in the dataset. A de-identified subject ID, COVID-19 status, age in years and sex were almost always included in the sample metadata. The samples were drawn from the first 160 participants of the ongoing ImmuneRACE study and from 950 to 1,500 subjects provided by 6 global collaborators.

TCRbeta CDR3 regions were amplified from genomic DNA by means of the immunoSEQ Assay, a bias-controlled multiplex PCR. In the original analysis: The number of nucleated cells in each sample was estimated by amplification of reference gene primers within the assay. Sequence reads were collapsed and filtered to measure the absolute abundance of every unique TCRbeta CDR3 rearrangement. For each sample, productive Simpson clonality was calculated as the square root of Simpson's diversity index over productive rearrangements. Drawn from immuneACCESS, this table holds only the in-frame rearrangements with V and J called that TCRdb kept. Clones are partly lost; checked studies trace under half to an unresolved V gene and leave the rest unexplained. V and J calls and clone size come straight from that table; D and trimming were deduced from the DNA. This sample holds 90,000 to 150,000 clones; around 89% were observed only once. Under 20% of the sample comes from the top ten.

The study at large found these results: Clinical and demographic metadata were provided uncurated, with the amount varying by source and participant.

Whole blood was collected in K2EDTA tubes by collaborating institutions according to the institutions' own protocols. For TCRbeta analysis, collaborator samples were shipped as frozen whole blood, as isolated PBMCs, or as DNA extracted from either sample type. The CDR3 holds 16 amino acids from the cysteine to the phenylalanine. Of all the DNA, just the CDR3 is kept, 48 bases in frame from base 1. V is reduced by 5 bases and J by 1 base, leaving a spacing of 16 bases between them. The germline V gene (reference sequence) provides CDR1 MNHEY and CDR2 SMNVEV. Comment on this clone: No cognate antigen has been identified for it. Base qualities are not provided; no much larger clone lies one nucleotide away.

The sequence joins TRBV27 to TRBJ2-3; TRBD1 is possibly the D segment (5 matching bases). The sequenced sample was peripheral blood. The sequence came from a human donor with acute or convalescent COVID-19. The donor label of this sample is uncertain. DNA sequence: TGTGCCAGCAGTATAGCTAGGGGAAAAGGCACAGATACGCAGTATTTT. This yields the protein CASSIARGKGTDTQYF.